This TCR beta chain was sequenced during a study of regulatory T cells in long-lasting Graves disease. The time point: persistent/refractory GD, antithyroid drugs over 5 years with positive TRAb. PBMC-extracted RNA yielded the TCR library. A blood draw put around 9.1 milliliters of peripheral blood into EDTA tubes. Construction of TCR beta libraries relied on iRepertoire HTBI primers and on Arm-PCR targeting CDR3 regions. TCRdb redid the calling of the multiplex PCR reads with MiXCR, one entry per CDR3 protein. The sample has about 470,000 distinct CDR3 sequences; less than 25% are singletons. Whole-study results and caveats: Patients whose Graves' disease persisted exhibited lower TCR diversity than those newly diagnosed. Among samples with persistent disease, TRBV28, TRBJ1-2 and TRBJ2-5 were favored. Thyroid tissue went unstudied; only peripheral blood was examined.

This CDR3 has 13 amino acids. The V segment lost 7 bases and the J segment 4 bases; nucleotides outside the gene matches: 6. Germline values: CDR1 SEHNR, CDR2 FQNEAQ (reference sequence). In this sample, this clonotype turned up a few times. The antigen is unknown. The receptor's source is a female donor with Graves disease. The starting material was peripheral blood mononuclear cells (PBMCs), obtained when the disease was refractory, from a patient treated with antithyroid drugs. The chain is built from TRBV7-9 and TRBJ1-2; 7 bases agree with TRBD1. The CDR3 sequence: CASTPGGSYGYTF. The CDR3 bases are TGTGCCAGCACCCCAGGGGGTAGCTATGGCTACACCTTC.